Below, 29 T cell receptor beta chains from the same sample are listed, as sequenced in a study of cytomegalovirus exposure and HLA in healthy donors. It was with 60 Vbeta and 13 Jbeta primers that the PCR ran. The assay was immunoSEQ multiplex PCR, and TCRdb's table has in-frame clones only and misses some. The data contain 170,000 or so clones, approximately 84% of them seen just once; the ten biggest clones take up 0.38%. Sample: PBMCs. These receptors came from a boy aged 2 to 10 in good health and CMV-seronegative.

This clone was seen a single time. This rearrangement joins TRBV29-1 to TRBJ2-2; D gene ambiguous. The tail of the sequence fits TRBJ1-3 better, so the J call may be wrong. The germline V gene has CDR1 SQVTM and CDR2 ANQGSEA. This CDR3 contains 15 residues. The CDR3 sequence is CSVTPAGTAGNTIYF. The DNA of the CDR3 is TGCAGCGTCACCCCCGCGGGTACAGCTGGAAACACCATATATTTT.

V usage is TRBV19 and J usage is TRBJ2-1; D may be TRBD2 (5 bases). Per germline, CDR1 LNHDA and CDR2 SQIVND (reference sequence). Trimming shortened V by 3 bases and J by 6 bases, and 12 bases separated the two germline ends. This CDR3 has 14 amino acids. Here the CDR3 reads CASSILASINEQFF. Written as DNA, the CDR3 is TGTGCCAGTAGTATTCTAGCTAGCATCAATGAGCAGTTCTTC.

This clone has only one observation. The chain carries TRBV6-5 and TRBJ2-7; the D gene is possibly TRBD1 (5 bases). CDR1 MNHEY and CDR2 SVGAGI come from the germline V gene. The CDR3 covers 16 residues. V was cut by 0 bases and J by 3 bases, with 15 bases left in between. CDR3 sequence: CASSYSVGHKGYEQYF. The CDR3 region has the DNA TGTGCCAGCAGTTACTCTGTAGGACATAAAGGCTACGAGCAGTACTTC.

V and J are TRBV6-6 and TRBJ2-7; no reliable D call. Deletions cut 0 bases from V and 0 bases from J, with 12 bases between. CDR1 and CDR2 (germline): MNHNY, SVGAGI (reference sequence). This CDR3 spans 16 amino acids. CDR3 loop: CASSYSTGAVSYEQYF. CDR3 nucleotide sequence: TGTGCCAGCAGTTACTCTACGGGTGCTGTCTCCTACGAGCAGTACTTC.

The V and J genes are TRBV2 and TRBJ1-5; D perhaps matches TRBD1 (5 bases). CDR3 length: 14 amino acids. Trimming cost V 7 bases and J 2 bases, with 12 bases left between them. The germline CDR1 and CDR2 sequences are SNHLY and FYNNEI. The CDR3 DNA is TGTGCCAGCAATAATGCGGGGGGCAATCAGCCCCAGCATTTT. This codes for CASNNAGGNQPQHF.

In this sample, this clone turned up once. The chain couples TRBV27 to TRBJ2-2; 7 positions match TRBD2. The germline V gene encodes CDR1 MNHEY and CDR2 SMNVEV (reference sequence). This CDR3 region has 19 residues. V lost 1 base and J lost 0; bases outside the gene matches: 11. The CDR3 loop is CASSLLGGGRRSNTGELFF. Here the CDR3 DNA reads TGTGCCAGCAGTTTATTAGGTGGCGGGAGACGATCGAACACCGGGGAGCTGTTTTTT.

A few counts support this clone. This sequence joins TRBV2 and TRBJ1-4; TRBD1 is a possible D gene (6 bases). CDR1 SNHLY and CDR2 FYNNEI come from the germline V gene. V lost 6 bases and J lost 7, with 15 bases in between. The CDR3 runs 14 residues. The CDR3 here is CASREQGGVEKLFF. CDR3 bases: TGTGCCAGCAGGGAACAGGGTGGAGTTGAAAAACTGTTTTTT.

The chain is built from TRBV2 and TRBJ1-1; 7 positions agree with TRBD1. Unmatched junction bases numbered 5, after V lost 2 bases and J lost 5 bases. Germline CDR1 reads SNHLY; CDR2 reads FYNNEI. This CDR3 contains 14 residues. CDR3 coding DNA: TGTGCCAGCAGTGAAATGGGGACAGCTACTGAAGCTTTCTTT. The encoded protein is CASSEMGTATEAFF.

The rearrangement links TRBV6-5 to TRBJ2-5; TRBD2 aligns across 11 bases. The CDR3 consists of 15 residues. Germline assignment: CDR1 MNHEY and CDR2 SVGAGI. V shed 1 base, J shed 5 bases, and the junction held 3 bases outside the gene matches. The CDR3 is CASSYLASGRETQYF. CDR3 coding DNA: TGTGCCAGCAGTTACTTGGCTAGCGGGAGGGAGACCCAGTACTTC.

This chain links TRBV4-2 with TRBJ2-7; TRBD2 agrees at 15 bases. The CDR3 contains 18 residues. The trim removed 3 bases at V and 0 bases at J, leaving 6 bases unmatched. Germline CDR1 reads LGHNA; CDR2 reads YNFKEQ. The CDR3 here is CASSQMGGLAGGSYEQYF. The CDR3 nucleotides read TGTGCCAGCAGCCAGATGGGGGGACTAGCGGGAGGCTCCTACGAGCAGTACTTC.

The chain combines TRBV27 with TRBJ2-7; 11 nucleotides agree with TRBD2. Germline-derived CDR1 and CDR2 are MNHEY and SMNVEV (reference sequence). Trimming removed 2 bases from V and 4 bases from J; junction bases left unmatched: 7. The CDR3 has 16 residues. The CDR3 DNA reads TGTGCCAGCAGTTTAAGTAGCGGGAGGGCCTCGTACGAGCAGTACTTC. Translated, it gives CASSLSSGRASYEQYF.

The genes are TRBV7-8 and TRBJ1-1, with TRBD1 as a possible D gene (6 bases). CDR3 length: 13 amino acids. Trimming took off 3 bases at V and 7 bases at J, with 12 bases between the two ends. The germline V gene encodes CDR1 SGHVS and CDR2 FQNEAQ. The CDR3 protein is CASSLAGQIEAFF. The CDR3 region has the DNA TGTGCCAGCAGCTTGGCTGGACAGATTGAAGCTTTCTTT.

V and J are TRBV29-1 and TRBJ2-1, with 10 nucleotides matching TRBD1. This CDR3 spans 15 amino acids. Losses at the gene ends were 7 bases for V and 9 bases for J; bases not matched to a gene: 15. Germline CDR1 SQVTM, CDR2 ANQGSEA. The CDR3 nucleotides read TGCAGCGCCTCTCTACCGGGACAGGGGATTATTGAGCAGTTCTTC. This encodes CSASLPGQGIIEQFF.

This sequence joins TRBV5-1 and TRBJ2-7; D gene uncertain. V shed 1 base and J shed 2 bases, with 10 bases lying between them. This CDR3 is 14 amino acids long. CDR1 is SGHRS, CDR2 YFSETQ, per germline. Here the CDR3 reads CASSLKAEAYEQYF. The CDR3 DNA reads as TGCGCCAGCAGCTTGAAGGCCGAGGCCTACGAGCAGTACTTC.

This clone was seen only once. J is TRBJ2-1 and V is TRBV7-3; 9 bases are a match to TRBD2. Germline-derived CDR1 and CDR2 are SGHTA and FQGTGA. The CDR3 length is 16 residues. V lost 2 bases, J lost 0 bases, and 2 bases stayed unmatched. CDR3 amino acids: CASSLAGGGSYNEQFF. The CDR3 bases are TGTGCCAGCAGCTTAGCGGGAGGGGGCTCCTACAATGAGCAGTTCTTC.

The rearrangement uses TRBV7-9 and TRBJ2-7, with a possible D match to TRBD2 (5 bases). This CDR3 region has 11 residues. Trimming took off 3 bases at V and 6 bases at J, with 6 bases between the two ends. Germline CDR1 and CDR2: SEHNR and FQNEAQ (reference sequence). The CDR3, as DNA: TGTGCCAGCAGCTTCGAGGGCGAGCAGTACTTC. This encodes CASSFEGEQYF.

The CDR3 loop is CASSLRPGGNYGYTF. CDR3 bases: TGTGCCAGCAGCTTAAGGCCGGGAGGGAACTATGGCTACACCTTC. The V and J genes are TRBV7-2 and TRBJ1-2; unclear D gene. CDR3 length: 15 residues. CDR1 SGHTA and CDR2 FQGNSA come from the germline V gene. V lost 2 bases and J 2 bases, leaving 12 bases between the germline ends.

The table lists this clone with a count of one. The V call is TRBV11-3, the J call TRBJ2-2, with 7 bases lining up with TRBD1. The CDR3 has 16 residues. Germline trimming cut 5 bases from V and 1 base from J; bases unmatched to any gene: 7. Germline loops: CDR1 SGHNT, CDR2 YENEEA. The CDR3 region is CASSPKTGLNTGELFF. The CDR3 DNA reads as TGTGCCAGCAGCCCCAAGACAGGGCTGAACACCGGGGAGCTGTTTTTT.

The chain employs TRBV7-6 and TRBJ1-5; no clear D. V lost 0 bases and J 4 bases, leaving 4 bases between the germline ends. CDR3 length: 13 residues. Germline loops: CDR1 SGHVS, CDR2 FNYEAQ. In nucleotides, the CDR3 is TGTGCCAGCAGCTTAGCGACAAATCAGCCCCAGCATTTT. It is translated as CASSLATNQPQHF.

The gene calls are TRBV19 and TRBJ1-5; possible D gene TRBD1, 5 bases. V was pared by 1 base and J by 3 bases, with 13 bases between. CDR1 is LNHDA and CDR2 is SQIVND in the germline V gene (reference sequence). CDR3 length: 16 amino acids. Here the CDR3 reads CASSIGSGVYNQPQHF. The DNA of the CDR3 is TGTGCCAGTAGTATAGGATCGGGGGTGTACAATCAGCCCCAGCATTTT.

The rearrangement links TRBV27 to TRBJ2-4; possibly TRBD2 for D (5 bases). V was trimmed by 2 bases and J by 6 bases, leaving 14 bases between them. The CDR3 spans 15 residues. Germline CDR1 and CDR2: MNHEY and SMNVEV (reference sequence). DNA for the CDR3: TGTGCCAGCAGTTTAAGAGGGAGCGTACGAAACATTCAGTACTTC. Protein sequence: CASSLRGSVRNIQYF.

In nucleotides, the CDR3 is TGTGCCAGCAGGGTCTTCGCGGAGAGGACCGGGGAGCTGTTTTTT. Translated: CASRVFAERTGELFF. V and J are TRBV6-1 and TRBJ2-2; D uncertain. Trimming stripped 6 bases from V and 5 bases from J, with 16 bases between. Germline V CDR1 and CDR2: MNHNS, SASEGT. CDR3 length: 15 residues.

V and J are TRBV28 and TRBJ2-3, with 9 bases matching TRBD2. CDR1 is MDHEN, CDR2 SYDVKM, per germline. V lost 10 bases and J lost 4; bases outside the gene matches: 6. The CDR3 is 13 residues long. For the CDR3, the DNA is TGTGCCAATCGCGGGAGGGCGGCAGATACGCAGTATTTT. It yields the protein CANRGRAADTQYF.

The chain has TRBV27 and TRBJ2-2, with TRBD1 identical over 7 bases. Per germline, CDR1 MNHEY and CDR2 SMNVEV (reference sequence). V lost 0 bases to trimming and J lost 1 base; unmatched junction nucleotides: 2. The CDR3 is 16 amino acids. CDR3 DNA sequence: TGTGCCAGCAGTTTATCCTGGACAGGGAACACCGGGGAGCTGTTTTTT. Its translation: CASSLSWTGNTGELFF.

The chain combines TRBV5-1 with TRBJ1-2; 7 nucleotides match TRBD1. Germline V lookup: CDR1 SGHRS, CDR2 YFSETQ. V was clipped by 1 base and J by 5 bases; unmatched bases: 8. The CDR3 is made up of 15 amino acids. CDR3 bases: TGCGCCAGCAGCTTGACCCGTGGGACAGAGTATGGCTACACCTTC. Protein: CASSLTRGTEYGYTF.

In DNA, the CDR3 is TGTGCCAGCAGCTTGCGTTCGACAGGGTCACTTAACACCGGGGAGCTGTTTTTT. Its protein is CASSLRSTGSLNTGELFF. This sequence joins TRBV7-8 and TRBJ2-2; 7 bases map to TRBD1. Germline V gene sequence: CDR1 SGHVS, CDR2 FQNEAQ. The CDR3 contains 18 residues. Unmatched junction bases numbered 12, after V lost 3 bases and J lost 2 bases.

The chain recombines TRBV2 with TRBJ2-5; D gene unclear. In germline, CDR1 is SNHLY, CDR2 FYNNEI. The length of the CDR3 is 13 residues. Trimming left V 2 bases short and J 5 bases short, with 9 bases between. The CDR3 bases are TGTGCCAGCAGTGAAAACGTTCAGGAGACCCAGTACTTC. It yields the protein CASSENVQETQYF.

The genes are TRBV15 and TRBJ1-4; unclear D gene. The CDR3 contains 14 residues. With 0 bases removed from V and 5 bases from J, the gap between germline ends came to 7 bases. Germline V gene sequence: CDR1 LNHNV, CDR2 YYDKDF (reference sequence). DNA for the CDR3: TGTGCCACCAGCAGAGACAGCAGGAATGAAAAACTGTTTTTT. Amino acids: CATSRDSRNEKLFF.

This rearrangement joins TRBV4-1 to TRBJ2-7, with a weak D call TRBD2 (6 bases). The length of the CDR3 is 14 residues. The V and J ends lost 4 bases and 2 bases respectively, with 12 bases between them. Germline V gene sequence: CDR1 MGHRA, CDR2 YSYEKL. CDR3 in amino acids: CASSPGDGTYEQYF. The DNA of the CDR3 is TGCGCCAGCAGCCCGGGGGACGGAACCTACGAGCAGTACTTC.